This T cell receptor (beta chain) is from a study of early T cells in non-severe SARS-CoV-2 infection (dated by TCRdb to 2020 to 2022). Context from the whole study: Bulk RNA from unsorted whole blood was used for TCR sequencing, so alpha and beta chains could not be paired.

The study was a case-control design nested within a healthcare worker cohort in London, UK, with weekly nasopharyngeal swab PCR tests and blood sampling. Healthcare workers were recruited during the week of the UK lockdown, between 23 and 31 March 2020, and followed weekly for up to roughly 15 weeks. Trimming removed 6 bases from V and 3 bases from J, leaving 14 bases between the germline ends. Including cysteine and phenylalanine, the CDR3 has 15 amino acids. Here the CDR3 DNA is all that survives: 45 bases in frame from base 1. CDR1 and CDR2, looked up from the germline V gene (reference sequence), are MNHEY and SMNVEV. The library was prepared using 5' RACE. The run used a NextSeq 500. The TCR library protocol attached unique molecular identifiers to individual cDNA molecules to correct for sequencing error and PCR bias. Both TCR alpha and beta chains were sequenced, and tight co-correlation was observed between alpha and beta sequence abundances in each sample. The study's own analysis went as follows. Decombinator V4 was used to annotate TCR sequences for V gene, J gene and CDR3. Expanded TCRs were defined as changing significantly between any two time points under a Poisson model with p below 0.0001. Abundances of TCRs were expressed as counts per million after normalisation to the total number of TCRs sequenced in each sample. TRAV1-2 paired with TRAJ12, TRAJ20 or TRAJ33 defined MAIT TCRs, while TRAV10 paired with TRAJ18 defined iNKT TCRs. VDJdb, accessed 1 November 2021, was searched for CMV, EBV and SARS-CoV-2 annotated TCRs, excluding TCRs annotated for multiple antigens. TCRdb took the public reads, trimmed them with fastp at Q25, ran MiXCR for clone calling and kept in-frame beta chains. One record per CDR3 amino acid sequence lists the most common genes and DNA. TCRdb, not the original authors, processed these V and J calls. In all, the sample holds under 95,000 distinct CDR3 sequences, and about 15% of those were seen once. In total, the top ten clones hold roughly 6% of the sample.

Study-wide findings and limitations: VDJdb matching was skewed toward anti-spike CD8 responses and likely underestimated virus-specific expansions, missing private and CD4 specificities.

This clonotype was counted only a few times. Its antigen remains undetermined. No much larger clonotype is one base removed from it; base qualities were not supplied. Sequencing used whole blood. The V and J genes are TRBV27 and TRBJ2-2; TRBD1 is possibly the D segment (6 matching bases). This sequence was found in an adult who was a healthcare worker with PCR-confirmed SARS-CoV-2 infection or an uninfected control (not recorded which). The CDR3 has the sequence CASRTGTPHTGELFF. The sequenced DNA is TGTGCCAGCAGGACCGGGACACCACACACCGGGGAGCTGTTTTTT.